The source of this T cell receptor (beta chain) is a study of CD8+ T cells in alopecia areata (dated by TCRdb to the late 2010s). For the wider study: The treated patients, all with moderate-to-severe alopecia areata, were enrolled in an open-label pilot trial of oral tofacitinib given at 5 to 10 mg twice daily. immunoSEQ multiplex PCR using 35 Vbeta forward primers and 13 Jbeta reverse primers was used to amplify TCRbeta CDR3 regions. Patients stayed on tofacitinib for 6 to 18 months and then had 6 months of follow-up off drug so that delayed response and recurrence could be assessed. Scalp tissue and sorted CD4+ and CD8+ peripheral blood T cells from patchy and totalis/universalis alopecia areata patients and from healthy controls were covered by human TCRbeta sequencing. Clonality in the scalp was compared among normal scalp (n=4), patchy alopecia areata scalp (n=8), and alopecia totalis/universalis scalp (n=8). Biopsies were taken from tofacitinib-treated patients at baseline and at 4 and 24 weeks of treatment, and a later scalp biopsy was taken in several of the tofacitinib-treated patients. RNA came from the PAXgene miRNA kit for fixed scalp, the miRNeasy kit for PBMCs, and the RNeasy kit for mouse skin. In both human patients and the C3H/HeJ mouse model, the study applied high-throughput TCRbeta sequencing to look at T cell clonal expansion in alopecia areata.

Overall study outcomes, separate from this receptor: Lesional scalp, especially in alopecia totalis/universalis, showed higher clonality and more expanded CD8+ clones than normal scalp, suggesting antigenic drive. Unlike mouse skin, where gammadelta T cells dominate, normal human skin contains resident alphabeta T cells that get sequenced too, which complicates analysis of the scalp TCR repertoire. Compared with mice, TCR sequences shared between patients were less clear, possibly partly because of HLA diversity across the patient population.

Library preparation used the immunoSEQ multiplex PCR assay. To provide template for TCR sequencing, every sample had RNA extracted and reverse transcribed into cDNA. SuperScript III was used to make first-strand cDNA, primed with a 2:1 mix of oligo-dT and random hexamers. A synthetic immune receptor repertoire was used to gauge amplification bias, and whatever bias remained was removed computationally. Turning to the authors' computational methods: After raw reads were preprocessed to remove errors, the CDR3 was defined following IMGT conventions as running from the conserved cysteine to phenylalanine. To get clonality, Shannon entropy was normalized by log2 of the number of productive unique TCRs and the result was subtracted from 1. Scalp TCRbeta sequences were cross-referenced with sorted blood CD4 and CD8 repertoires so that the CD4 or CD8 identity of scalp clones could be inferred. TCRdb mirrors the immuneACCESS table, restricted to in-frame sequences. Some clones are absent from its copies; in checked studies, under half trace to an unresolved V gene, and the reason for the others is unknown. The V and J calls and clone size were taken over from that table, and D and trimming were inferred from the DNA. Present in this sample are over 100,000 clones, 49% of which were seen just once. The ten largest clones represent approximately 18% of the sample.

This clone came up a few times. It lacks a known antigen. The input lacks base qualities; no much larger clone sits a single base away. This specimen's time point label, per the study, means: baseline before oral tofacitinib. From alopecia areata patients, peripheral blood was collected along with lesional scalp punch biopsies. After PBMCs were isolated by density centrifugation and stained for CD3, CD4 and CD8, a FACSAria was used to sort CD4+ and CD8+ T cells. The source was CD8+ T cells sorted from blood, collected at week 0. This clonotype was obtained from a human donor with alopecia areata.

Here the CDR3 is given as CSFFSGSTEAFF. The nucleotide sequence reads TGCAGCTTTTTCTCAGGGTCCACTGAAGCTTTCTTT. The chain employs TRBV29-1 and TRBJ1-1; the D gene is perhaps TRBD1, on 5 matching bases. The germline V gene specifies SQVTM as CDR1 and ANQGSEA as CDR2. CDR3 length: 12 amino acids, cysteine to phenylalanine. Only the CDR3 portion is preserved as DNA: 36 bases, with reading frame beginning at the first base. V is clipped by 8 bases and J by 4 bases, and the sequence between their germline boundaries is 14 bases long. Reference TRBV29-1 and TRBJ1-1 proteins supply the regions before and after the CDR3; the full variable domain is: SAVISQKPSRDICQRGTSLTIQCQVDSQVTMMFWYRQQPGQSLTLIATANQGSEATYESGFVIDKFPISRPNLTFSTLTVSNMSPEDSSIYLCSFFSGSTEAFFGQGTRLTVV.